The present T cell receptor beta chain was sequenced within a study of response to subunit inactivated influenza vaccine. CDR3 length: 13 residues. Looked up from germline, CDR1 is KGHSH and CDR2 is LQKENI. Between the trimmed V and J ends, which lost 6 bases and 7 bases, there was a span of 13 bases. General study findings and limits: It was suggested by the authors that few new T cells are recruited by each seasonal influenza vaccination.

This clonotype occurred many times. What it recognizes is unknown. TCRdb passed the RT-PCR reads through MiXCR, listing each CDR3 protein once. The table includes some 570,000 distinct CDR3 sequences, roughly 12% detected once. Separately, the same data were catalogued under a study of T cells expressing NK-cell markers. As that study records: Beta-chain TCR cDNA was generated via 5'RACE template switching with UMIs. The TCR beta repertoires originated in sorted CD3+CD56+NKG2C+, CD3+CD56+NKG2C- and CD3+CD56-NKG2C+ T cells. Dominant NKG2C+ clonotypes accounted for about 1.0-8% of CD8+ T cells in six or seven donors.

The material sequenced was PBMCs from blood, taken on the day of vaccination. The sequence derives from a man aged 45 to 65 who received an inactivated influenza vaccine. This chain links TRBV18 with TRBJ2-1; either TRBD1 or TRBD2 may fit D (5 bases each). The CDR3 reads CASSPGTENEQFF. CDR3 nucleotide sequence: TGTGCCAGCTCCCCGGGGACCGAAAATGAGCAGTTCTTC.